These 26 T cell receptor beta chains were sequenced from one sample in a study of T cells expressing NK-cell markers. TCRdb re-called the 5' RACE reads; every CDR3 protein appears as one record, without DNA. The specimen's table records a few hundred thousand distinct CDR3 sequences. The specimen was blood T cells: a sorted CD56 or NKG2C T cell subset, CD4+ or CD8+ T cells, or bulk PBMC T cells (not recorded which). The receptor source for this set is a man aged 18-30 years in good health.

CDR3 region: CASSGWGQGFDEQYF. The genes are TRBV7-2 and TRBJ2-7; lacking DNA, the TRBD1 call made by TCRdb goes unchecked. Germline loops: CDR1 SGHTA, CDR2 FQGNSA. The CDR3 covers 15 residues.

This chain connects TRBV15 to TRBJ2-7. Germline CDR1 and CDR2: LNHNV and YYDKDF (reference sequence). CDR3 length equals 16 residues. CDR3 residues: CATSRDVRRGKYEQYF.

The rearrangement links TRBV29-1 to TRBJ2-4. The CDR3 extends over 14 amino acids. Germline V gene data show CDR1 as SQVTM and CDR2 as ANQGSEA. The CDR3 is CSASQNLAKNIQYF.

The chain links TRBV20-1 to TRBJ2-3; TCRdb's D call, TRBD2, is unchecked because there is no DNA. The CDR3 has 16 amino acids. The germline gives CDR1 DFQATT, CDR2 SNEGSKA (reference sequence). The CDR3 protein is CSARMGGSGRSDTQYF.

CDR3 protein: CASSLAGGRLADNEQFF. This sequence joins TRBV5-1 and TRBJ2-1; TCRdb selects TRBD2, and the lack of DNA leaves this call unchecked. The germline CDR1 and CDR2 sequences are SGHRS and YFSETQ. This CDR3 spans 17 amino acids.

The CDR3 sequence is CASRPRQGFDTGELFF. The chain recombines TRBV12-3 or TRBV12-4 with TRBJ2-2; there is no DNA to check the TCRdb D call of TRBD1. The CDR3 has 16 amino acids.

This chain connects TRBV28 to TRBJ2-7; absent DNA, TCRdb's TRBD1 call cannot be checked. Germline CDR1 reads MDHEN; CDR2 reads SYDVKM. The CDR3 has 16 amino acids. CDR3 protein: CASTGAGREGPYEQYF.

The chain joins TRBV20-1 to TRBJ2-1; TCRdb calls TRBD2, which cannot be checked without DNA. From germline, CDR1 is DFQATT and CDR2 SNEGSKA (reference sequence). This CDR3 comprises 17 residues. The CDR3 sequence is CSARDSSASGIYNEQFF.

This chain uses TRBV5-5 with TRBJ1-1. The V gene's germline CDR1 is SGHKS and CDR2 YYEKEE (reference sequence). The CDR3 totals 14 residues. CDR3 residues: CASSLGIMNTEVFF.

This rearrangement joins TRBV11-2 to TRBJ2-3; no DNA is available, so the TRBD1 call from TCRdb remains unchecked. Germline V gives CDR1 SGHAT, CDR2 FQNNGV. The CDR3 has 18 residues. The chain's CDR3 is CASSSVALIGGAEDTQYF.

V usage is TRBV6-1 and J usage is TRBJ1-1; there is no DNA to check the TCRdb D call of TRBD1. Germline lookup yields CDR1 MNHNS and CDR2 SASEGT. The CDR3 is made up of 14 amino acids. CDR3 sequence: CASRDREGNTEAFF.

The chain recombines TRBV7-2 with TRBJ2-5; the D call of TRBD1 rests on TCRdb alone, since no DNA is present to check it. Germline assignment: CDR1 SGHTA and CDR2 FQGNSA. This CDR3 spans 17 amino acids. CDR3 residues: CASSPRWGVLGQETQYF.

The chain couples TRBV12-3 or TRBV12-4 to TRBJ2-5; TCRdb lists TRBD1, though no DNA is available to test this call. The CDR3 contains 16 residues. The CDR3 spells CASSLVGQAPSETQYF.

CDR3 sequence: CATSRDLPRQGSGANVLTF. This chain connects TRBV15 to TRBJ2-6. The CDR3 consists of 19 residues. The germline V gene encodes CDR1 LNHNV and CDR2 YYDKDF (reference sequence).

V usage is TRBV20-1 and J usage is TRBJ2-2; the D gene TCRdb calls, TRBD2, cannot be checked with no DNA. CDR1 DFQATT and CDR2 SNEGSKA come from the germline V gene (reference sequence). The length of the CDR3 is 16 residues. The CDR3 here is CSARTSGRARTGELFF.

The chain links TRBV19 to TRBJ2-1. The CDR3 totals 12 residues. Germline values: CDR1 LNHDA, CDR2 SQIVND (reference sequence). The CDR3 here is CASSTLGNEQFF.

The CDR3 loop is CASGTGGTDTQYF. The V and J genes are TRBV10-1 and TRBJ2-3; the TCRdb call, TRBD1, lacks DNA for checking. This CDR3 region has 13 residues. In germline, CDR1 is WNHNN, CDR2 SYGVQD (reference sequence).

This chain uses TRBV4-2 with TRBJ1-5. The V gene's germline CDR1 is LGHNA and CDR2 YNFKEQ. The CDR3 length is 15 residues. CDR3 residues: CASSQDHNSNQPQHF.

J is TRBJ2-1 and V is TRBV12-3 or TRBV12-4; TCRdb designates TRBD1, a call that cannot be tested without DNA. The CDR3 loop spans 18 amino acids. CDR3 region: CASSLAPRGRSSYNEQFF.

The chain joins TRBV7-2 to TRBJ2-2; TCRdb gives TRBD2 as the D gene, but with no DNA this cannot be confirmed. Germline V lookup: CDR1 SGHTA, CDR2 FQGNSA. This CDR3 contains 16 residues. CDR3 residues: CASSLGLPGPDGELFF.

The V call is TRBV7-6, the J call TRBJ2-2; the TCRdb call, TRBD1, lacks DNA for checking. This CDR3 is built from 16 residues. Germline V gene lookup returns CDR1 SGHVS and CDR2 FNYEAQ. The CDR3: CASSLDPGANTGELFF.

This CDR3 reads CASSPQSKGRTEAFF. V is TRBV18 and J is TRBJ1-1. The CDR3 covers 15 residues. From germline, CDR1 is KGHSH and CDR2 LQKENI.

The rearrangement joins TRBV5-1 to TRBJ2-3. CDR1 is SGHRS and CDR2 is YFSETQ in the germline V gene. The CDR3 covers 14 residues. This chain's CDR3 is CASSFGQGADTQYF.

This chain joins TRBV7-2 and TRBJ2-2; TCRdb gives TRBD2 as the D gene, but with no DNA this cannot be confirmed. Germline V CDR1 and CDR2: SGHTA, FQGNSA. CDR3 size: 16 residues. CDR3 residues: CASSSATGAPTGELFF.

The chain uses TRBV24-1 and TRBJ1-2; TCRdb returns TRBD1, unconfirmable since there is no DNA. In germline, CDR1 is KGHDR, CDR2 SFDVKD. CDR3 length equals 14 residues. CDR3 sequence: CATSDQGAGYGYTF.

This sequence joins TRBV20-1 and TRBJ1-5; lacking DNA, the TRBD1 call made by TCRdb goes unchecked. The CDR3 has 13 residues. The germline V gene encodes CDR1 DFQATT and CDR2 SNEGSKA (reference sequence). CDR3: CSAGIGGGQPQHF.